The 21 T cell receptor beta chains below come from one sample, sequenced in a study of CD8 T cells in ankylosing spondylitis. From the 5' RACE reads, TCRdb called clonotypes with MiXCR, one entry per CDR3 protein. Among approximately 250,000 distinct CDR3 sequences listed, over 7% were seen once. Sequenced material: blood, either unsorted or a sorted T cell fraction (not recorded which). The receptors shown here come from a female donor with ankylosing spondylitis or in good health (not recorded which).

This clonotype was observed many times. V gene TRBV9 combines with J gene TRBJ2-5; 9 bases agree with TRBD1. Germline CDR1 is SGDLS and CDR2 is YYNGEE. V lost 4 bases, J lost 4 bases, and 20 bases stayed unmatched. The CDR3 has 19 amino acids. DNA for the CDR3: TGTGCCAGCAGCTCCTCATGGGGGGGACAGGGAAAAAGTGGAGAGACCCAGTACTTC. Translation gives CASSSSWGGQGKSGETQYF.

This clonotype occurred many times. This sequence joins TRBV2 and TRBJ1-5; TRBD1 matches 7 bases. With 8 bases clipped from V and 2 bases from J, the junction kept 3 bases outside the gene matches. CDR3 length equals 13 residues. The germline gives CDR1 SNHLY, CDR2 FYNNEI. The CDR3, as DNA: TGTGCCAGCGGACAGGAGGGCAATCAGCCCCAGCATTTT. Protein: CASGQEGNQPQHF.

This clonotype has only a few counts. This chain connects TRBV7-9 to TRBJ2-7, with 8 bases lining up with TRBD1. V dropped 0 bases and J dropped 3; count of bases not matched to a gene: 4. Germline CDR1 and CDR2: SEHNR and FQNEAQ (reference sequence). This CDR3 spans 15 amino acids. The CDR3 is CASSLAVGTGYEQYF. The CDR3 DNA follows: TGTGCCAGCAGCTTAGCTGTCGGGACAGGCTACGAGCAGTACTTC.

This clonotype appeared a few times. The chain couples TRBV7-2 to TRBJ2-7; 9 bases match TRBD2. The CDR3 is made up of 14 amino acids. CDR1 is SGHTA, CDR2 FQGNSA, per germline. V gave up 5 bases and J gave up 3 bases; unmatched junction bases: 5. The CDR3: CASSPVAGVYEQYF. DNA of the CDR3: TGTGCCAGCAGCCCGGTAGCGGGAGTCTACGAGCAGTACTTC.

This clonotype was detected ten times or more. V is TRBV20-1 and J is TRBJ2-7; 12 positions match TRBD2. Germline values: CDR1 DFQATT, CDR2 SNEGSKA (reference sequence). CDR3 length: 14 amino acids. V shed 5 bases, J shed 2 bases, and the junction held 4 bases outside the gene matches. CDR3 nucleotide sequence: TGCAGTGCTCTTGGACTAGCGGGGACCTACGAGCAGTACTTC. This sequence encodes CSALGLAGTYEQYF.

A few counts support this clonotype. The chain combines TRBV7-2 with TRBJ2-7, with TRBD1 as a possible D gene (6 bases). V was trimmed by 6 bases and J by 3 bases, leaving 12 bases between them. Germline V gene sequence: CDR1 SGHTA, CDR2 FQGNSA. The CDR3 is 13 amino acids. CDR3 residues: CASSLQDSYEQYF. DNA for the CDR3: TGTGCCAGCAGTCTCCAGGACAGCTACGAGCAGTACTTC.

This clonotype was detected many times. The CDR3 DNA reads TGCAGCGTTATAACTAGCGGGGGCACAGATACGCAGTATTTT. Its translation is CSVITSGGTDTQYF. The rearrangement links TRBV29-1 to TRBJ2-3; TRBD2 aligns across 10 bases. CDR3 length: 14 residues. Per germline, CDR1 SQVTM and CDR2 ANQGSEA. V was pared by 5 bases and J by 1 base, with 3 bases of the junction left unmatched.

This clonotype was counted at least ten times. CDR3 protein: CSVVGLMNTEAFF. As DNA, the CDR3 is TGCAGCGTTGTTGGCCTGATGAACACTGAAGCTTTCTTT. The chain couples TRBV29-1 to TRBJ1-1; D gene unclear. Germline V gives CDR1 SQVTM, CDR2 ANQGSEA. Trimming pared 4 bases from V and 0 bases from J, leaving 9 bases between. This CDR3 has 13 amino acids.

This clonotype came up many times. CDR3 region: CASIVQGMGGYTF. CDR3 DNA sequence: TGTGCCAGCATAGTACAGGGTATGGGTGGCTACACCTTC. The chain has TRBV6-1 and TRBJ1-2; D possibly corresponds to TRBD1 (6 bases). Germline loops: CDR1 MNHNS, CDR2 SASEGT. With 7 bases removed from V and 7 bases from J, the gap between germline ends came to 16 bases. This CDR3 contains 13 residues.

This clonotype was observed many times. V usage is TRBV10-1 and J usage is TRBJ1-3; possible D gene TRBD1, 5 bases. Germline CDR1 WNHNN, CDR2 SYGVQD (reference sequence). The V and J ends lost 0 bases and 4 bases respectively, with 13 bases between them. The CDR3 has 16 residues. CDR3 sequence: CASSESGGSAGNTIYF. The DNA for the CDR3 is TGCGCCAGCAGTGAGTCGGGGGGATCAGCGGGAAACACCATATATTTT.

This clonotype was counted a few times. V gene TRBV2 combines with J gene TRBJ2-1; D is undetermined. Looked up from germline, CDR1 is SNHLY and CDR2 is FYNNEI. Trimming took off 3 bases at V and 6 bases at J, with 9 bases between the two ends. The CDR3 length is 13 residues. CDR3 in DNA: TGTGCCAGCAGTGACGACTGGCTCAATGAGCAGTTCTTC. It translates to CASSDDWLNEQFF.

This clonotype was observed many times. The chain links TRBV12-3 or TRBV12-4 to TRBJ1-2, with D tentatively TRBD1 (5 bases). The V end was cut by 6 bases, the J end by 1 base, with 15 bases between. The CDR3 extends over 15 amino acids. The CDR3 loop is CASSPTATGNYGYTF. The CDR3 bases are TGTGCCAGCAGCCCGACAGCCACGGGTAACTATGGCTACACCTTC.

This clonotype appeared many times. The V call is TRBV9, the J call TRBJ2-1; 14 positions match TRBD2. The CDR3 length is 16 residues. The ends lost 4 bases at V and 7 bases at J; junction bases unmatched: 7. Germline-derived CDR1 and CDR2 are SGDLS and YYNGEE. The DNA for the CDR3 is TGTGCCAGCAGCACCGACGGGACTAGCGGGAGTAATGAGCAGTTCTTC. It encodes CASSTDGTSGSNEQFF.

This clonotype was counted at least ten times. CDR3 protein: CASSQGTSTYNEQFF. CDR3 in DNA: TGCGCCAGCAGCCAAGGGACTTCTACCTACAATGAGCAGTTCTTC. V gene TRBV4-3 combines with J gene TRBJ2-1; TRBD2 might be the D (5 bases). There are 15 residues in the CDR3. V lost 1 base and J 2 bases, leaving 9 bases between the germline ends. Germline-derived CDR1 and CDR2 are LGHNA and YSLEER.

This clonotype was picked up a small number of times. The chain is built from TRBV18 and TRBJ2-5; 10 bases match TRBD1. Trimming at V came to 5 bases and at J to 5 bases, leaving 8 bases not matched to a gene. The CDR3 consists of 15 residues. Germline CDR1 and CDR2: KGHSH and LQKENI. In DNA form, the CDR3 reads TGTGCCAGCTCAGCGACAGGGGGCGGAGAGGAGACCCAGTACTTC. This codes for CASSATGGGEETQYF.

This clonotype was observed at least ten times. The chain carries TRBV20-1 and TRBJ1-6, with D maybe TRBD1 (6 bases). Germline-derived CDR1 and CDR2 are DFQATT and SNEGSKA (reference sequence). The V end lost 6 bases, the J end lost 8 bases, and 17 bases lay between the germline ends. The CDR3 has 14 residues. Written as DNA, the CDR3 is TGCAGTGCCCATAAGGGGGGTTGGGATTCACCCCTCCACTTT. This codes for CSAHKGGWDSPLHF.

This clonotype came up many times. This chain uses TRBV6-5 with TRBJ2-7; TRBD2 agrees at 7 bases. The germline CDR1 and CDR2 sequences are MNHEY and SVGAGI. The CDR3 consists of 14 residues. Unmatched junction bases numbered 7, after V lost 2 bases and J lost 6 bases. The CDR3 DNA is TGTGCCAGCAGTTACGGCGGGGGATTCGCCGAGCAGTACTTC. Amino acids: CASSYGGGFAEQYF.

The V call is TRBV28, the J call TRBJ2-5, with D possibly being TRBD2 (6 bases). Deletions cut 6 bases from V and 5 bases from J, with 19 bases between. Germline V gives CDR1 MDHEN, CDR2 SYDVKM. This CDR3 is 15 amino acids long. Written as DNA, the CDR3 is TGTGCCAGCAGCCCGGGAGAGAGGAGAGTGGAGACCCAGTACTTC. Encoded protein: CASSPGERRVETQYF.

This clonotype was observed at least ten times. This chain links TRBV15 with TRBJ1-6; possible D gene TRBD1, 5 bases. The CDR3 is 12 residues long. The germline V gene has CDR1 LNHNV and CDR2 YYDKDF (reference sequence). Trimming pared 8 bases from V and 15 bases from J, leaving 17 bases between. In DNA form, the CDR3 reads TGTGCCACCCTCGGGACCGAGGGACGCCTCCACTTT. This gives the protein CATLGTEGRLHF.

The rearrangement joins TRBV29-1 to TRBJ2-5; 11 nucleotides align to TRBD2. Looked up from germline, CDR1 is SQVTM and CDR2 is ANQGSEA. The J segment lost 3 bases and the V segment lost 5 bases, leaving 2 bases of the junction unmatched. CDR3 length: 13 amino acids. CDR3 DNA sequence: TGCAGCGTTATAGCGGGAGGGGAAGAGACCCAGTACTTC. The encoded protein is CSVIAGGEETQYF.

This clonotype was recorded at least ten times. V and J are TRBV6-5 and TRBJ1-6; D gene uncertain. The V gene lost 2 bases and the J gene lost 5 bases, with 10 bases spanning the gap. Looked up from germline, CDR1 is MNHEY and CDR2 is SVGAGI. The CDR3 has 15 residues. CDR3 nucleotides: TGTGCCAGCAGTTACGGGTCCTCGGATAATTCACCCCTCCACTTT. Translated, it gives CASSYGSSDNSPLHF.